These 2 T cell receptor beta chains were sequenced from one sample in a study (TCRdb year 2016). Libraries were made using RT-PCR. The sequencer listed for this sample is Illumina MiSeq. TCRdb handled the public reads itself, with Q25 trimming in fastp and clone calling in MiXCR, and kept productive beta chains. Rows merge per CDR3 protein into single entries with the most common DNA and genes. Recorded for this sample are about 680,000 distinct CDR3 sequences; approximately 15% of them occurred a single time. Jointly, the top ten make up 3.6% of the sample. What was sequenced was memory CD4+ T cells from blood. The receptors here all came from a female donor in good health, serving as a healthy control.

This clonotype has at least ten counts. The chain has TRBV27 and TRBJ1-5, with D possibly being TRBD1 (5 bases). Trimming took 4 bases from V and 11 from J, leaving 15 bases between them. Germline assignment: CDR1 MNHEY and CDR2 SMNVEV (reference sequence). The CDR3 has 13 amino acids. CDR3 in amino acids: CASSSQGLGTQHF. The CDR3 coding sequence is TGTGCCAGCAGTTCTCAGGGCCTCGGGACCCAGCATTTT.

This clonotype appeared many times. The V call is TRBV20-1, the J call TRBJ1-1, with 9 bases matching TRBD1. V gave up 4 bases and J gave up 1 base; unmatched junction bases: 4. Germline assignment: CDR1 DFQATT and CDR2 SNEGSKA (reference sequence). This CDR3 region has 14 residues. CDR3 region: CSAIRTGANTEAFF. The CDR3 DNA is TGCAGTGCTATCCGGACAGGGGCGAACACTGAAGCTTTCTTT.